The following is a T cell receptor beta chain sequence with its context. The antigen is unknown. The data originate from a study of cytomegalovirus exposure and HLA in healthy donors. Study summary: The 90 to 150 validation repertoires, a later analysis reported, used the same platform as the approximately 670 repertoires from the first cohort. Findings and limits, study-wide: Some public TCRs appeared in many individuals, while most sequences were rare. Some TCR beta chains (approximately 180 of them) were listed as cytomegalovirus-associated. Three chains linked to CMV were shown in vitro to be specific for CMV antigens.

The assay was immunoSEQ multiplex PCR, and TCRdb's table has in-frame clones only and misses some. The data show 56,000 or so clones, with roughly 92% seen just once and 0.9% to 1.4% held by the top ten. Germline V lookup: CDR1 SGHDT, CDR2 YYEEEE. The CDR3 sequence is 13 residues long. V lost 4 bases and J 0 bases, leaving 6 bases between the germline ends. This clonotype was sampled from a man aged 18 to 35 in good health and CMV-seronegative. This chain links TRBV5-6 with TRBJ2-3; D unclear. The sequencing input was PBMCs. The CDR3 bases are TGTGCCAGCAGCCAATCAAGCACAGATACGCAGTATTTT. Translated, it gives CASSQSSTDTQYF. The variable domain in full, with the rest retrieved from reference TRBV5-6 and TRBJ2-3, is DAGVTQSPTHLIKTRGQQVTLRCSPKSGHDTVSWYQQALGQGPQFIFQYYEEEERQRGNFPDRFSGHQFPNYSSELNVNALLLGDSALYLCASSQSSTDTQYFGPGTRLTVL.